A single sample gave rise to the 2 T cell receptor beta chains below, sequenced in a study of radiotherapy plus CTLA-4 blockade in lung cancer (dated by TCRdb to 2017 to 2018). The protocol used for the library was the immunoSEQ multiplex PCR assay. TCRdb limited this immuneACCESS table to in-frame rearrangements with V and J called. A share of clones is missing; checked studies link under half to unresolved V genes, and the rest is unexplained. The sample contains about 60,000 clones, about 70% of them found a single time. Of the sample, around 8% falls within the top ten clones. Here the sequenced sample was peripheral blood, taken from a patient treated with radiotherapy plus ipilimumab. These receptors all stem from a human donor with non-small cell lung cancer whose response to radiotherapy plus ipilimumab could not be evaluated.

This clone was detected a few times. The chain has TRBV5-1 and TRBJ2-7, with D possibly being TRBD1 (6 bases). CDR3 length: 14 residues. The V gene lost 4 bases and the J gene lost 2 bases, with 13 bases spanning the gap. Germline V gene sequence: CDR1 SGHRS, CDR2 YFSETQ. The CDR3 reads CASSQGQTTYEQYF. CDR3 DNA: TGCGCCAGCAGCCAAGGACAGACAACCTACGAGCAGTACTTC.

This clone was observed a few times. V usage is TRBV11-2 and J usage is TRBJ2-1; 7 bases map to TRBD1. The V segment lost 4 bases and the J segment 7 bases; nucleotides outside the gene matches: 13. CDR1 SGHAT and CDR2 FQNNGV come from the germline V gene. The CDR3 is 16 residues long. The DNA of the CDR3 is TGTGCCAGCAGCTCCCAACAGGGGACGCGGCCTAATGAGCAGTTCTTC. Its protein is CASSSQQGTRPNEQFF. The complete variable domain, with remaining parts taken from reference TRBV11-2 and TRBJ2-1, reads EAGVAQSPRYKIIEKRQSVAFWCNPISGHATLYWYQQILGQGPKLLIQFQNNGVVDDSQLPKDRFSAERLKGVDSTLKIQPAKLEDSAVYLCASSSQQGTRPNEQFFGPGTRLTVL.